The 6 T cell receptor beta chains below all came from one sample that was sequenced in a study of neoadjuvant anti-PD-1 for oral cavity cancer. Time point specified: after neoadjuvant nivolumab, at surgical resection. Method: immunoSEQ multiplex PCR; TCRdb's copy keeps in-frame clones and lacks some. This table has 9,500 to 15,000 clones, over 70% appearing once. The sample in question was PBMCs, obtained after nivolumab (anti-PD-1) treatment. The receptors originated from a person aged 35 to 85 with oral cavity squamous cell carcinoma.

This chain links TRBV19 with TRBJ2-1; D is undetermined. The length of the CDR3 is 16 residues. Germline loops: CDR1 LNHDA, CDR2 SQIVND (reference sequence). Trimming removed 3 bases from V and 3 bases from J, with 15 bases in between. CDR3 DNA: TGTGCCAGTAGTATGGGCAGGAACGAAAACTACAATGAGCAGTTCTTC. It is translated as CASSMGRNENYNEQFF. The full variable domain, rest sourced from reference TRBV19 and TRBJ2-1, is DGGITQSPKYLFRKEGQNVTLSCEQNLNHDAMYWYRQDPGQGLRLIYYSQIVNDFQKGDIAEGYSVSREKKESFPLTVTSAQKNPTAFYLCASSMGRNENYNEQFFGPGTRLTVL.

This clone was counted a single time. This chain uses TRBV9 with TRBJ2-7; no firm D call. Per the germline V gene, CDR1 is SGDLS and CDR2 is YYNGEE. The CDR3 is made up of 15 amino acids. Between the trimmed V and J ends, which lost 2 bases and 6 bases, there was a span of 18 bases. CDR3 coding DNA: TGTGCCAGCAGCGTTTCACCTGCTTTGGGTCTCGAGCAGTACTTC. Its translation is CASSVSPALGLEQYF.

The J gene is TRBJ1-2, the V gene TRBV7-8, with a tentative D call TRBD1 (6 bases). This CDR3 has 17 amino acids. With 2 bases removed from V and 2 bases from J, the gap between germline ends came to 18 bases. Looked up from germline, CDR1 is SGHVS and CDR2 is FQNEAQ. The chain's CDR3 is CASSLKRTAPNNYGYTF. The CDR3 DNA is TGTGCCAGCAGCTTAAAGAGGACAGCTCCTAACAACTATGGCTACACCTTC.

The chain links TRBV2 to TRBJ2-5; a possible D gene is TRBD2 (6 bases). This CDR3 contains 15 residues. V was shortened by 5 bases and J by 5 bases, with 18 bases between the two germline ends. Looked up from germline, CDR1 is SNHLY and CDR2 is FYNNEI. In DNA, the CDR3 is TGTGCCAGCAGTCGGAGGGACTCTAGCGCCGAGACCCAGTACTTC. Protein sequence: CASSRRDSSAETQYF.

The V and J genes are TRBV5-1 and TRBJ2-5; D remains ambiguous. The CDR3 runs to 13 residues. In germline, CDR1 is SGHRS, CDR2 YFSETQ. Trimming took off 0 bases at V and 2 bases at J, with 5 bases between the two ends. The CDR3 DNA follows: TGCGCCAGCAGCTTGGGCCGACAAGAGACCCAGTACTTC. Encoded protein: CASSLGRQETQYF.

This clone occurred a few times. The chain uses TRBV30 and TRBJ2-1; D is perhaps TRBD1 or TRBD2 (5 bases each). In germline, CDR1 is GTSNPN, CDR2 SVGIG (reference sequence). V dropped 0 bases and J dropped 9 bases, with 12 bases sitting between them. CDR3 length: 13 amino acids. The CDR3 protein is CAWSVMGVGEQFF. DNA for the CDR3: TGTGCCTGGAGTGTAATGGGGGTTGGTGAGCAGTTCTTC.